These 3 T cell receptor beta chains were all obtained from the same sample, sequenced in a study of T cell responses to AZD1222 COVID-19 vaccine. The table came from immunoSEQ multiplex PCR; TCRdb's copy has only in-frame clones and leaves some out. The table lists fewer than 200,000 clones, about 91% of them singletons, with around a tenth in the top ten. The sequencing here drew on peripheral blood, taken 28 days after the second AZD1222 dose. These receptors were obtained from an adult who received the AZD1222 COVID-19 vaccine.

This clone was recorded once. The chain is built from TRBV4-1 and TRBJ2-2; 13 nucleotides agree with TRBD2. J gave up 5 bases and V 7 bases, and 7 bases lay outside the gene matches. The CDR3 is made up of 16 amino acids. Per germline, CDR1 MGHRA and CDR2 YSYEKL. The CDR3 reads CASTTSGGARTGELFF. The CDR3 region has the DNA TGCGCCAGCACCACTAGCGGGGGGGCTCGGACCGGGGAGCTGTTTTTT.

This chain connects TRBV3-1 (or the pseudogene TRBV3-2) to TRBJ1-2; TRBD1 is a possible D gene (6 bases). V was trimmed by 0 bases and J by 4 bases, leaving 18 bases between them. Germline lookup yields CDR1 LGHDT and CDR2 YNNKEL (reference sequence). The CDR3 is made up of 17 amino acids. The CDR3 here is CASSQDRFPGAFYGYTF. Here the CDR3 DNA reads TGTGCCAGCAGCCAAGATCGTTTTCCGGGGGCGTTCTATGGCTACACCTTC.

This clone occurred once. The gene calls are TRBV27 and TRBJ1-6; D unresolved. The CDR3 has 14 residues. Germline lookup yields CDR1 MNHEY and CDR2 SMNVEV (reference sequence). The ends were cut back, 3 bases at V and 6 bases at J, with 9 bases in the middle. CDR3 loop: CASSFSKGNSPLHF. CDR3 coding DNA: TGTGCCAGCAGTTTTTCGAAGGGTAATTCACCCCTCCACTTT.